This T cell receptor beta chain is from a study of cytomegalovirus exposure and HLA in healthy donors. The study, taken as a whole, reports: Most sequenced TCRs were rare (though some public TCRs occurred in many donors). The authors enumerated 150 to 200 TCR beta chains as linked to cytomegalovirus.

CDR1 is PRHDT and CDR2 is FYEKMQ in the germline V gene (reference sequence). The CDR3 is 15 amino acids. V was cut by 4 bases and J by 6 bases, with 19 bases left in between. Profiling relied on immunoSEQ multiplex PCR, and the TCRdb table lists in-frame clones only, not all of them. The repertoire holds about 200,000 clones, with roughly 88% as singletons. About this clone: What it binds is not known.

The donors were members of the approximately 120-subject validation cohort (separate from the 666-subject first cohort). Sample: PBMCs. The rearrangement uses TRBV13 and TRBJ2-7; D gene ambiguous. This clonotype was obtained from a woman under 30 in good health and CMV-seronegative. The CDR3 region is CASSSSGIGTSEQYF. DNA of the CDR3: TGTGCCAGCAGCTCCTCAGGTATAGGAACCTCCGAGCAGTACTTC.